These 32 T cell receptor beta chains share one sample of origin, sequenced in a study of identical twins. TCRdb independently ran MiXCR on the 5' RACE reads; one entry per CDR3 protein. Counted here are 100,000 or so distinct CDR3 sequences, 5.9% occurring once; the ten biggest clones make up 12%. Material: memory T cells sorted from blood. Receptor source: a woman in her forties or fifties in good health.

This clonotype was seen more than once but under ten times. CDR3 sequence (DNA): TGCGCCAGCAGTGTTTCCCGACTAGCGAGCACAGATACGCAGTATTTT. Residues: CASSVSRLASTDTQYF. The V gene is TRBV10-1, the J gene TRBJ2-3, with 8 bases that match TRBD2. Germline values: CDR1 WNHNN, CDR2 SYGVQD (reference sequence). The CDR3 covers 16 residues. V dropped 4 bases and J dropped 0; count of bases not matched to a gene: 6.

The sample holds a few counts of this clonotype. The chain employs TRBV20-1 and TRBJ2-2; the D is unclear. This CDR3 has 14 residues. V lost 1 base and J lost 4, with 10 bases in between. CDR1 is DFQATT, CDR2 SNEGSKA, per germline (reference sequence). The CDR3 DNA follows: TGCAGTGCTAGAGGGGGTAGCTTCACCGGGGAGCTGTTTTTT. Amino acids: CSARGGSFTGELFF.

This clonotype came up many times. DNA for the CDR3: TGTGCCAGCAGCCATCACTACGAGCAGTACTTC. Protein product: CASSHHYEQYF. The chain links TRBV11-2 to TRBJ2-7; D not certain. From germline, CDR1 is SGHAT and CDR2 FQNNGV. This CDR3 has 11 amino acids. Between the trimmed V and J ends, which lost 5 bases and 3 bases, there was a span of 5 bases.

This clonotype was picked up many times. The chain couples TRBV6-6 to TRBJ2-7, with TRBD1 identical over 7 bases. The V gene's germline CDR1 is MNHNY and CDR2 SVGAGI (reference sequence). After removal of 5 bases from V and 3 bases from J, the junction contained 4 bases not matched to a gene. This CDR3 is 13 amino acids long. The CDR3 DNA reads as TGTGCCAGCAGTCCCGGGACAGACTACGAGCAGTACTTC. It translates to CASSPGTDYEQYF.

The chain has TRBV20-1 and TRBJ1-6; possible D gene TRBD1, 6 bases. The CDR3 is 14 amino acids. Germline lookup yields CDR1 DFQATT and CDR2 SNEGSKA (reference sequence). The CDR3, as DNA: TGCAGCGCCACAGGGCCCGGCGATAATTCACCCCTCCACTTT. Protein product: CSATGPGDNSPLHF.

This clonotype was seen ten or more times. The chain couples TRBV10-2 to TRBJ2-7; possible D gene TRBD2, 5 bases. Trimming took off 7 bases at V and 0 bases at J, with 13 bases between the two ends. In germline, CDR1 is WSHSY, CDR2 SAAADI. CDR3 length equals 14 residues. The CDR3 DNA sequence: TGCGCCAGCAAACCGCTGGGGAGCTCCTACGAGCAGTACTTC. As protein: CASKPLGSSYEQYF.

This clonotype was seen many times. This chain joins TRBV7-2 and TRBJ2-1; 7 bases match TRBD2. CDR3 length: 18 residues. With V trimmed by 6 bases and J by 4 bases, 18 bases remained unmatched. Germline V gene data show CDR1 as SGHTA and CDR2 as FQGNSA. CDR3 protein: CASSPRGGLAARYNEQFF. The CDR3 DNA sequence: TGTGCCAGCAGTCCTCGGGGAGGGCTAGCGGCCCGGTACAATGAGCAGTTCTTC.

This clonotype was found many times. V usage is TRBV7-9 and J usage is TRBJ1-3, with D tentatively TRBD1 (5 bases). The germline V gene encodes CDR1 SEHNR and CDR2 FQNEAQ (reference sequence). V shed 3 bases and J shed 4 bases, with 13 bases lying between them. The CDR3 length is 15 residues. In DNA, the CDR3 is TGTGCCAGCAGCTTGGACCGACAGAAGGGAAACACCATATATTTT. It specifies CASSLDRQKGNTIYF.

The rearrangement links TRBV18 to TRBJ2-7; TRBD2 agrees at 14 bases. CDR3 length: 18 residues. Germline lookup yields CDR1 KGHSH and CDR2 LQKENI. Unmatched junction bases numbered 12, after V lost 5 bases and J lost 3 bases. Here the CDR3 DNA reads TGTGCCAGCTCAGCTGGGACTAGCGGGAGAGCCGTTTACTACGAGCAGTACGTC. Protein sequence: CASSAGTSGRAVYYEQYV.

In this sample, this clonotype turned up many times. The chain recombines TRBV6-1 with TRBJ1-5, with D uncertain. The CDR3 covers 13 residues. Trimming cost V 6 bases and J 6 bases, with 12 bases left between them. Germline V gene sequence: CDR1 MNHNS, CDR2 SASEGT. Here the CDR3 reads CASRDGPIQPQHF. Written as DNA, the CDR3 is TGTGCCAGCAGGGACGGGCCCATTCAGCCCCAGCATTTT.

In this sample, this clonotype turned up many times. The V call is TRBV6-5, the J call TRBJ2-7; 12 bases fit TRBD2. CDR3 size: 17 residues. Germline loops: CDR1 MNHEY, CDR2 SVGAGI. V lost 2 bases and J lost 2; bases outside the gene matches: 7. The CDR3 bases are TGTGCCAGCAGTTACACCATACCTAGCGGGAGGGCCTACGAGCAGTACTTC. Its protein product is CASSYTIPSGRAYEQYF.

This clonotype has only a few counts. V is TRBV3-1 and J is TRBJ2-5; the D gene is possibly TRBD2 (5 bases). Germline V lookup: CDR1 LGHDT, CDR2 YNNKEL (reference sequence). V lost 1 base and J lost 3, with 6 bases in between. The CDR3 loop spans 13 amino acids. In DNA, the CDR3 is TGTGCCAGCAGCCAAGTGGGAGAAGAGACCCAGTACTTC. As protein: CASSQVGEETQYF.

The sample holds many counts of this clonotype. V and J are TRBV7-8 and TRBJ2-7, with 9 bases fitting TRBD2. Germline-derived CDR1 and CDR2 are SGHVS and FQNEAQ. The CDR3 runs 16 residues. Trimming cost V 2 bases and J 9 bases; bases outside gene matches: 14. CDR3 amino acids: CASSLRGASGTIAQYF. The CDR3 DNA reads TGTGCCAGCAGCTTAAGGGGGGCTAGCGGGACTATAGCGCAGTACTTC.

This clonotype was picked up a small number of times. CDR3 sequence: CASTRGPGELFF. In nucleotides, the CDR3 is TGTGCCAGCACCAGGGGACCCGGGGAGCTGTTTTTT. The genes are TRBV5-5 and TRBJ2-2; the D gene is possibly TRBD1 (6 bases). This CDR3 region has 12 residues. The germline CDR1 and CDR2 sequences are SGHKS and YYEKEE (reference sequence). With 6 bases removed from V and 6 bases from J, the gap between germline ends came to 9 bases.

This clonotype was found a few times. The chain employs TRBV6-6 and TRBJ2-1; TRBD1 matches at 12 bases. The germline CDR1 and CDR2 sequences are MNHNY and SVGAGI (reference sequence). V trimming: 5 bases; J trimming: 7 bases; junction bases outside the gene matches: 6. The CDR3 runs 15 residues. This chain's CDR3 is CASSTRDRGRNEQFF. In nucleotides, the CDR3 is TGTGCCAGCAGTACCCGGGACAGGGGGCGGAATGAGCAGTTCTTC.

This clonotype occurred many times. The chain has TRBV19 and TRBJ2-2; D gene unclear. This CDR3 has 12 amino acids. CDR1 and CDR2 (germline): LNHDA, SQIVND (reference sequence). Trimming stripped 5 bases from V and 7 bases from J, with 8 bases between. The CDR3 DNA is TGTGCCAGTAGTCAACGCCGCGGGGAGCTGTTTTTT. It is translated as CASSQRRGELFF.

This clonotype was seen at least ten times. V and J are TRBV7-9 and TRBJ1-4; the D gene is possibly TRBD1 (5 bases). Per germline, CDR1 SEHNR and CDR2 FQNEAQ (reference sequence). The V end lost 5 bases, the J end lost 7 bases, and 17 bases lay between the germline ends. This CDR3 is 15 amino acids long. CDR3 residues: CASSLGPFGTEKLFF. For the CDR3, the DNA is TGTGCCAGCAGCCTAGGACCGTTTGGGACTGAAAAACTGTTTTTT. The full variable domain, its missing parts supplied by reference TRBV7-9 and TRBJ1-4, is DTGVSQNPRHKITKRGQNVTFRCDPISEHNRLYWYRQTLGQGPEFLTYFQNEAQLEKSRLLSDRFSAERPKGSFSTLEIQRTEQGDSAMYLCASSLGPFGTEKLFFGSGTQLSVL.

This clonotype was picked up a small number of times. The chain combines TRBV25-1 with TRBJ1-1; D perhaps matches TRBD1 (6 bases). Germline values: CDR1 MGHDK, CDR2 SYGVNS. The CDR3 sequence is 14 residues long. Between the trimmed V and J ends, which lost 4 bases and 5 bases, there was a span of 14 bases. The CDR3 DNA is TGTGCCAGCAGTGCACCGGGACATTTAACTGAAGCTTTCTTT. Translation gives CASSAPGHLTEAFF.

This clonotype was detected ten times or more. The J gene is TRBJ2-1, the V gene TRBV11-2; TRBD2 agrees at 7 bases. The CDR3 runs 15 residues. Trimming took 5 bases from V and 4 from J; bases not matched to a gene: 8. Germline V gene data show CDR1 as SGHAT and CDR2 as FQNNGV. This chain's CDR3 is CASSPSGARYNEQFF. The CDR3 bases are TGTGCCAGCAGCCCGAGCGGGGCGAGGTACAATGAGCAGTTCTTC.

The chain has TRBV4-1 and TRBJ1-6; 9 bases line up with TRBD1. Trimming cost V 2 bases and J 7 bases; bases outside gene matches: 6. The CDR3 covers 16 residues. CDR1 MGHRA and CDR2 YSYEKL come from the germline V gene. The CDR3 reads CASSQSFDRGNSPLHF. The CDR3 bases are TGCGCCAGCAGCCAATCGTTCGACAGGGGGAATTCACCCCTCCACTTT.

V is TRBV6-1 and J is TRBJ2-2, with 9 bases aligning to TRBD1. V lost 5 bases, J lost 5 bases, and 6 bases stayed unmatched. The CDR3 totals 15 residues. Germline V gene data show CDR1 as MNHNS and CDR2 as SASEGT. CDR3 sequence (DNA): TGTGCCAGCAGTTGGGGGACAGGGAGGACCGGGGAGCTGTTTTTT. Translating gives CASSWGTGRTGELFF.

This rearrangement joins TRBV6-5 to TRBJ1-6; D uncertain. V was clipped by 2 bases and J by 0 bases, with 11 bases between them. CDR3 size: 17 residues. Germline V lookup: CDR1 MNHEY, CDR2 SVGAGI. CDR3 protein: CASSYGEASSYNSPLHF. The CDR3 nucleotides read TGTGCCAGCAGTTACGGAGAGGCTAGCTCCTATAATTCACCCCTCCACTTT.

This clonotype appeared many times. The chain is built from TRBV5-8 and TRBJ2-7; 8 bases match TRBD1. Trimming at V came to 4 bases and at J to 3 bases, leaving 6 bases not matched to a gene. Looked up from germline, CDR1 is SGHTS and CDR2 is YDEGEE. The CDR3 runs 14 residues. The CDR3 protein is CASSRDRTGYEQYV. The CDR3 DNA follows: TGTGCCAGCAGCCGGGACAGGACGGGCTACGAGCAGTACGTC.

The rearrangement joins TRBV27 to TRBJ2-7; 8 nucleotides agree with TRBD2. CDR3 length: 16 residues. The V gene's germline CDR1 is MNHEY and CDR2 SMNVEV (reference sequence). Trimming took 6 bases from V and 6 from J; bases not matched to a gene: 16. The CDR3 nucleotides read TGTGCCAGCAGGCCAAATCCGGGACTAGGTCTGCCCGAGCAGTACTTC. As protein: CASRPNPGLGLPEQYF.

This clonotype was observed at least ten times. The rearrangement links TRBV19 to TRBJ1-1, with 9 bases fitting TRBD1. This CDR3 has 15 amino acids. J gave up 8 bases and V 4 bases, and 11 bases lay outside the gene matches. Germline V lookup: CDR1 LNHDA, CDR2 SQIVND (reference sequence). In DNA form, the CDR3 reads TGTGCCAGTAGTAATCCTTACAGGGGGCGCAGGGAAGCTTTCTTT. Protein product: CASSNPYRGRREAFF.

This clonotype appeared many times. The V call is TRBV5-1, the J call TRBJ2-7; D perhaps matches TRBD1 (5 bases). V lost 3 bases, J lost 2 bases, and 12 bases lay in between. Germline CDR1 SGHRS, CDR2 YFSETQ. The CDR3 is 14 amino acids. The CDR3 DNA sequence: TGCGCCAGCAGCTATCAGGGCCCCACCTACGAGCAGTACTTC. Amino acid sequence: CASSYQGPTYEQYF.

In DNA, the CDR3 is TGCAGTGCTAGAGATTCTGGGGGGAGGCAGTTCTTC. Encoded protein: CSARDSGGRQFF. The chain has TRBV20-1 and TRBJ2-1, with a possible D match to TRBD2 (6 bases). CDR3 length: 12 residues. Trimming stripped 0 bases from V and 12 bases from J, with 12 bases between. Germline lookup yields CDR1 DFQATT and CDR2 SNEGSKA (reference sequence).

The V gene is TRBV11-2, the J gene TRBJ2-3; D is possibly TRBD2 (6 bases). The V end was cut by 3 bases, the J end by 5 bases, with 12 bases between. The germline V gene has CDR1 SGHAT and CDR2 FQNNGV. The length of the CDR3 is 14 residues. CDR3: CASSFSRGGDTQYF. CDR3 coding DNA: TGTGCCAGCAGCTTCTCTAGGGGAGGAGATACGCAGTATTTT.

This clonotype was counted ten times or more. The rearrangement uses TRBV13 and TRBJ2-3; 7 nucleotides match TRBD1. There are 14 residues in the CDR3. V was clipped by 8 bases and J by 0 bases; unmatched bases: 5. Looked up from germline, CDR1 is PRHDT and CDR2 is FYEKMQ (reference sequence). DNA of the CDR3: TGTGCCAGCCGGGACAGCACTAGCACAGATACGCAGTATTTT. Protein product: CASRDSTSTDTQYF.

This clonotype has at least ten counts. The CDR3 nucleotides read TGTGCCTGGGAACAGGGTGGGGCTGAAGCTTTCTTT. Translated: CAWEQGGAEAFF. This sequence joins TRBV30 and TRBJ1-1; possible D gene TRBD1, 6 bases. The CDR3 spans 12 residues. The V and J ends lost 5 bases and 6 bases respectively, with 13 bases between them. Germline V gene sequence: CDR1 GTSNPN, CDR2 SVGIG (reference sequence).

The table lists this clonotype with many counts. The CDR3 protein is CASSQEALAAGTEAFF. DNA of the CDR3: TGTGCCAGCAGCCAAGAAGCCCTGGCGGCGGGGACTGAAGCTTTCTTT. The chain has TRBV3-1 and TRBJ1-1; D remains unclear. There are 16 residues in the CDR3. Looked up from germline, CDR1 is LGHDT and CDR2 is YNNKEL (reference sequence). V was cut by 0 bases and J by 5 bases, with 16 bases left in between. The full variable domain, rest sourced from reference TRBV3-1 and TRBJ1-1, is DTAVSQTPKYLVTQMGNDKSIKCEQNLGHDTMYWYKQDSKKFLKIMFSYNNKELIINETVPNRFSPKSPDKAHLNLHINSLELGDSAVYFCASSQEALAAGTEAFFGQGTRLTVV.

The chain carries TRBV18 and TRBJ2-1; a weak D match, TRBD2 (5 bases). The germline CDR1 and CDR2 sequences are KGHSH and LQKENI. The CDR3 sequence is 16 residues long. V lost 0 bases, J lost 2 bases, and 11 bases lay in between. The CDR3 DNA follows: TGTGCCAGCTCACCACCGGCCAGCGGCACCTACAATGAGCAGTTCTTC. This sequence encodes CASSPPASGTYNEQFF.